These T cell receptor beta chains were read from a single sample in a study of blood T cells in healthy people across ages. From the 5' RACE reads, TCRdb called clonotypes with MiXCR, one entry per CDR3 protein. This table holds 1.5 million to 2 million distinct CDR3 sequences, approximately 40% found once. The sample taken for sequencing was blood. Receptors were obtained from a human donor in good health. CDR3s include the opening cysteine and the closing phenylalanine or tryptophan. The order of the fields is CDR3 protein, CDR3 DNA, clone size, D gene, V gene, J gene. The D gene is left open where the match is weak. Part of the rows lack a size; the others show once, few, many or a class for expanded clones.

CASSFQTSGANNEQFF	TGTGCCAGCAGTTTCCAGACTAGCGGGGCCAACAATGAGCAGTTCTTC	few	TRBD2	TRBV27	TRBJ2-1
CASSPIGQDYGYTF	TGCGCCAGCAGCCCAATTGGACAGGACTATGGCTACACCTTC	few	TRBD1	TRBV5-1	TRBJ1-2
CASTSDPYSNQPQHF	TGTGCCAGCACCTCTGACCCATATAGCAATCAGCCCCAGCATTTT	NA	NA	TRBV27	TRBJ1-5
CASSLIENGYEQYF	TGTGCCAGCAGCCTTATTGAAAATGGCTACGAGCAGTACTTC	NA	NA	TRBV7-9	TRBJ2-7
CASRDLGIRTTEAFF	TGTGCCAGCAGGGACTTGGGGATCCGAACGACTGAAGCTTTCTTT	few	NA	TRBV6-1	TRBJ1-1
CAISDSGTGIHEQFF	TGTGCCATCAGCGACTCCGGGACAGGGATACATGAGCAGTTCTTC	NA	TRBD1	TRBV15	TRBJ2-1
CASRHTGELFF	TGTGCCAGCAGGCACACCGGGGAGCTGTTTTTT	NA	NA	TRBV6-5	TRBJ2-2
CASSPLSGGAEETQYF	TGTGCCAGCAGTCCTCTCAGCGGGGGGGCCGAGGAGACCCAGTACTTC	NA	TRBD2	TRBV12-3/TRBV12-4	TRBJ2-5
CASSLTGHNEQFF	TGTGCCAGCAGCCTCACGGGACACAATGAGCAGTTCTTC	NA	NA	TRBV6-5	TRBJ2-1
CASSLVAGTGHGYTF	TGTGCCAGCAGCTTGGTCGCCGGGACAGGGCATGGCTACACCTTC	once	TRBD1	TRBV5-6	TRBJ1-2
CASGPVTDQPQHF	TGTGCCAGCGGTCCGGTGACAGATCAGCCCCAGCATTTT	many	NA	TRBV6-6	TRBJ1-5
CASSEFRAETQYF	TGTGCCAGCAGTGAATTTCGAGCAGAGACCCAGTACTTC	few	NA	TRBV25-1	TRBJ2-5
CANSSLAGGQETQFF	TGCGCCAACAGCTCACTAGCGGGGGGCCAAGAGACCCAGTTCTTC	NA	TRBD2	TRBV4-1	TRBJ2-1
CASSQETGWYGYTF	TGCGCCAGCAGCCAAGAAACAGGGTGGTATGGCTACACCTTC	NA	NA	TRBV4-3	TRBJ1-2
CASRTGQANDGYTF	TGTGCCAGCAGGACCGGACAGGCCAACGATGGCTACACCTTC	few	TRBD1	TRBV6-2/TRBV6-3	TRBJ1-2
CSVVSAFLVTNEQFF	TGCAGCGTTGTATCAGCGTTCTTGGTGACCAATGAGCAGTTCTTC	NA	NA	TRBV29-1	TRBJ2-1
CASSLSGYSTDTQYF	TGTGCCAGCAGCCTCAGCGGTTATAGCACAGATACGCAGTATTTT	NA	NA	TRBV12-3/TRBV12-4	TRBJ2-3
CASNGGAPNTEAFF	TGTGCCAGCAACGGGGGGGCCCCGAACACTGAGGCTTTCTTT	few	NA	TRBV9	TRBJ1-1
CASSFTLAGVNEQFF	TGTGCCAGCAGCTTTACCCTAGCGGGGGTCAATGAGCAGTTCTTC	NA	TRBD2	TRBV13	TRBJ2-1
CASSPQDSYGYTF	TGTGCCAGCAGTCCACAAGATTCCTATGGCTACACCTTC	NA	NA	TRBV2	TRBJ1-2
CAGSESRLGTGSSEQYF	TGTGCCGGCAGTGAAAGCCGCCTCGGGACAGGGAGCTCCGAGCAGTACTTC	NA	TRBD1	TRBV25-1	TRBJ2-7
CAISPIGMTGYNEQFF	TGTGCCATCAGCCCTATCGGGATGACTGGTTACAATGAGCAGTTCTTC	many	NA	TRBV10-3	TRBJ2-1
CSARDSGTSSYEQYF	TGCAGTGCTAGAGATTCCGGGACTAGCTCATACGAGCAGTACTTC	few	TRBD2	TRBV20-1	TRBJ2-7
CASSLIWREGQGDNEQFF	TGTGCCAGCAGCTTAATATGGCGTGAGGGACAGGGGGACAATGAGCAGTTCTTC	few	TRBD1	TRBV7-9	TRBJ2-1
CASSFSGVSTEAFF	TGTGCCAGCAGTTTCTCAGGGGTGAGCACTGAAGCTTTCTTT	few	NA	TRBV12-3/TRBV12-4	TRBJ1-1
CASSQILQTSYNEQFF	TGTGCCAGCAGCCAGATCCTCCAGACCTCCTACAATGAGCAGTTCTTC	few	NA	TRBV11-2	TRBJ2-1
CASSYYAPNTGELFF	TGTGCCAGCAGTTACTATGCACCGAACACCGGGGAGCTGTTTTTT	NA	NA	TRBV6-2/TRBV6-3	TRBJ2-2
CASSLSQPGLSEKLFF	TGTGCCAGCAGTTTATCGCAGCCAGGTCTAAGTGAAAAACTGTTTTTT	NA	NA	TRBV27	TRBJ1-4
CASSYTAQGLYGYTF	TGTGCCAGCAGTTACACGGCGCAGGGGCTCTATGGCTACACCTTC	few	NA	TRBV6-2/TRBV6-3	TRBJ1-2
CAIGHTGDSYNEQFF	TGTGCCATCGGTCATACGGGGGACTCCTACAATGAGCAGTTCTTC	many	NA	TRBV10-3	TRBJ2-1
CSATLDRAYEQYF	TGCAGTGCTACCCTAGACAGGGCCTACGAGCAGTACTTC	few	TRBD1	TRBV20-1	TRBJ2-7
CASRPGWRRIYEQYF	TGTGCCAGCAGACCAGGGTGGAGGAGGATCTACGAGCAGTACTTC	NA	NA	TRBV6-2/TRBV6-3	TRBJ2-7
CSVEWGAGDTEAFF	TGCAGCGTTGAATGGGGGGCTGGGGACACTGAAGCTTTCTTT	NA	NA	TRBV29-1	TRBJ1-1
CASSWAGQGSNQPQHF	TGTGCCAGCAGCTGGGCTGGACAGGGGAGCAATCAGCCCCAGCATTTT	NA	TRBD1	TRBV5-6	TRBJ1-5
CASSFIDYGYTF	TGTGCCAGCAGCTTTATAGACTATGGCTACACCTTC	NA	NA	TRBV5-8	TRBJ1-2
CSASPGLEEYNEQFF	TGCAGTGCTAGCCCCGGACTCGAGGAATACAATGAGCAGTTCTTC	NA	NA	TRBV20-1	TRBJ2-1
CASSESRKSTDTQYF	TGTGCCAGCAGCGAATCAAGGAAATCAACAGATACGCAGTATTTT	NA	NA	TRBV9	TRBJ2-3
CASSHPRDGTNEKLFF	TGCGCCAGCAGCCACCCCCGGGACGGAACAAATGAAAAACTGTTTTTT	few	NA	TRBV4-1	TRBJ1-4
CSARVRGTAGETQYF	TGCAGTGCTAGAGTAAGAGGGACAGCAGGGGAGACCCAGTACTTC	few	TRBD1	TRBV20-1	TRBJ2-5
CATSRVLAHTQYF	TGTGCCACCAGCAGGGTTCTAGCGCATACGCAGTATTTT	NA	NA	TRBV15	TRBJ2-3
CASSSRGQVRYEQYF	TGTGCCAGCAGTTCCCGCGGACAGGTTCGCTACGAGCAGTACTTC	NA	TRBD1	TRBV6-2/TRBV6-3	TRBJ2-7
CASSTTGLDQPQHF	TGTGCCAGCAGTACTACAGGGTTGGATCAGCCCCAGCATTTT	NA	NA	TRBV12-3/TRBV12-4	TRBJ1-5
CSARSLTGYGYTF	TGCAGTGCTAGGAGTCTAACGGGCTATGGCTACACCTTC	NA	NA	TRBV20-1	TRBJ1-2
CASTAILIDTEAFF	TGTGCCAGCACCGCCATCTTAATCGACACTGAAGCTTTCTTT	NA	NA	TRBV6-1	TRBJ1-1
CASSLAGAEGYTF	TGTGCCAGCAGCTTAGCGGGGGCCGAAGGCTACACCTTC	many	NA	TRBV7-8	TRBJ1-2
CASSLSDRDHEQFF	TGTGCCAGCAGTCTCTCTGACCGGGACCATGAGCAGTTCTTC	few	NA	TRBV27	TRBJ2-1
CASSLGLGAGRYEQYF	TGTGCCAGCAGCTTAGGTTTGGGGGCAGGCCGCTACGAGCAGTACTTC	NA	NA	TRBV7-6	TRBJ2-7
CATSRDPGGRSTYEQFF	TGTGCCACCAGCAGAGATCCGGGAGGTCGCAGTACCTACGAGCAGTTCTTC	NA	TRBD2	TRBV15	TRBJ2-1
CASSPPGGAAHNEQFF	TGTGCCAGCAGCCCTCCCGGGGGGGCCGCCCACAATGAGCAGTTCTTC	few	TRBD2	TRBV3-1	TRBJ2-1
CASSLASPGRNEQFF	TGCGCCAGCAGCTTGGCTAGCCCGGGTCGCAATGAGCAGTTCTTC	once	NA	TRBV5-1	TRBJ2-1
CAISEDGVRGYTF	TGTGCCATCAGTGAGGACGGGGTGAGGGGCTACACCTTC	NA	NA	TRBV10-3	TRBJ1-2
CASSQGTRNGYTF	TGCGCCAGCAGCCAGGGGACACGGAATGGCTACACCTTC	NA	NA	TRBV4-1	TRBJ1-2